The entry below gives a single T cell receptor (beta chain) sequence along with its context. Trimming left V 10 bases short and J 7 bases short, with 21 bases between. The CDR3 is made up of 14 amino acids. Germline lookup yields CDR1 MNHEY and CDR2 SVGEGT. TCRdb fed the 5' RACE reads into MiXCR, producing one record per CDR3 protein. The table includes some 37,000 distinct CDR3 sequences, 16% detected once. These data are taken from a study of CD8 T cells in ankylosing spondylitis. The sample consisted of blood. This receptor was identified in a male donor with ankylosing spondylitis or in good health (not recorded which). The V call is TRBV6-2 or TRBV6-3, the J call TRBJ2-3, with a tentative D call TRBD2 (6 bases). The CDR3 loop reads CATSAAGLVHTQYF. DNA for the CDR3: TGTGCCACAAGTGCGGCGGGGTTGGTTCATACGCAGTATTTT.